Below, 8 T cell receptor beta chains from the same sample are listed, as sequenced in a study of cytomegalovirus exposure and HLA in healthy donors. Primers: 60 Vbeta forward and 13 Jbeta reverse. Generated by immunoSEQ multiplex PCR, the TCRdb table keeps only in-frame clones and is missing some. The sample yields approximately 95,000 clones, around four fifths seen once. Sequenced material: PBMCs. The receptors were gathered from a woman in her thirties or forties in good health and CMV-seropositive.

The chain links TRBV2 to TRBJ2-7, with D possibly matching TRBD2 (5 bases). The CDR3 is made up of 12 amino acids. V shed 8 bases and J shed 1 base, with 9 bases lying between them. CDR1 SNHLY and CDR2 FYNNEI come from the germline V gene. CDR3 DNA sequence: TGTGCCAGCGAGGGCCAGTCCTACGAGCAGTACTTC. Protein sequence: CASEGQSYEQYF.

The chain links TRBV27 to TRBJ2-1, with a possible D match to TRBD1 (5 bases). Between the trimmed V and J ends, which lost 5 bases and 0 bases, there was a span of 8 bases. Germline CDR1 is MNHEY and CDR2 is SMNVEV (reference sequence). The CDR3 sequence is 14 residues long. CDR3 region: CASSPQGSYNEQFF. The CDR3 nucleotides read TGTGCCAGCAGTCCCCAGGGCTCCTACAATGAGCAGTTCTTC.

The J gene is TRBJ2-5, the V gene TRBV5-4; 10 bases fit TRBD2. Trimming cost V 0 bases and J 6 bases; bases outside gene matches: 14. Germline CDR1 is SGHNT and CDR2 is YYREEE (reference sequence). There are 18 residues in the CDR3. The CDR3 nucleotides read TGTGCCAGCAGCTTGGGGACCGGGGCTAGCGGGAGTAGGAAGACCCAGTACTTC. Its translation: CASSLGTGASGSRKTQYF.

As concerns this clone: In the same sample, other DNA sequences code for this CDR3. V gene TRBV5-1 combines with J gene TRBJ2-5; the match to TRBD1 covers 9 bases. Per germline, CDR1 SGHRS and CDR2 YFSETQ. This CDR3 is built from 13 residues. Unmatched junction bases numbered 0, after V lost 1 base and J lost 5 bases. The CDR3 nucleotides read TGCGCCAGCAGCTTGACAGGGGGCGAGACCCAGTACTTC. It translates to CASSLTGGETQYF. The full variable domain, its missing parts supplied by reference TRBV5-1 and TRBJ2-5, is KAGVTQTPRYLIKTRGQQVTLSCSPISGHRSVSWYQQTPGQGLQFLFEYFSETQRNKGNFPGRFSGRQFSNSRSEMNVSTLELGDSALYLCASSLTGGETQYFGPGTRLLVL.

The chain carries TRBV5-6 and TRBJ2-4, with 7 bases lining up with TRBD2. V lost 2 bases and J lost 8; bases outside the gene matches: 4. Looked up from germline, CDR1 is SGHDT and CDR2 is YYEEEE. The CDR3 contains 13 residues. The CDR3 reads CASSLWGGDIQYF. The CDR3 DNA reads TGTGCCAGCAGCTTATGGGGGGGAGACATTCAGTACTTC.

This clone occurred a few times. CDR3 region: CASSLSGGDEQYF. The CDR3 bases are TGTGCCAGCAGCTTATCAGGGGGCGACGAGCAGTACTTC. The rearrangement links TRBV7-8 to TRBJ2-7; 8 bases agree with TRBD1. J gave up 5 bases and V 2 bases, and 2 bases lay outside the gene matches. The CDR3 consists of 13 residues. Germline assignment: CDR1 SGHVS and CDR2 FQNEAQ.

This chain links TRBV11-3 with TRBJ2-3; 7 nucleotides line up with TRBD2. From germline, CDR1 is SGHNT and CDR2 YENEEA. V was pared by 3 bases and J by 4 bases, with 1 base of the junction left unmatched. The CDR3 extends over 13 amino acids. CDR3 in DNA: TGTGCCAGCAGCTTGCGGGGGTCAGATACGCAGTATTTT. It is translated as CASSLRGSDTQYF. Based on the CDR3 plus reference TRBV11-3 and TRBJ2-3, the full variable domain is EAGVVQSPRYKIIEKKQPVAFWCNPISGHNTLYWYLQNLGQGPELLIRYENEEAVDDSQLPKDRFSAERLKGVDSTLKIQPAELGDSAVYLCASSLRGSDTQYFGPGTRLTVL.

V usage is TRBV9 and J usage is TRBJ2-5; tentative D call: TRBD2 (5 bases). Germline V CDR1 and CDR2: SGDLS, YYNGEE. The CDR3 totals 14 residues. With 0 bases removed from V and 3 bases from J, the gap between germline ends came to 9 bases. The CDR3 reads CASSVGGMEETQYF. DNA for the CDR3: TGTGCCAGCAGCGTAGGAGGGATGGAAGAGACCCAGTACTTC.